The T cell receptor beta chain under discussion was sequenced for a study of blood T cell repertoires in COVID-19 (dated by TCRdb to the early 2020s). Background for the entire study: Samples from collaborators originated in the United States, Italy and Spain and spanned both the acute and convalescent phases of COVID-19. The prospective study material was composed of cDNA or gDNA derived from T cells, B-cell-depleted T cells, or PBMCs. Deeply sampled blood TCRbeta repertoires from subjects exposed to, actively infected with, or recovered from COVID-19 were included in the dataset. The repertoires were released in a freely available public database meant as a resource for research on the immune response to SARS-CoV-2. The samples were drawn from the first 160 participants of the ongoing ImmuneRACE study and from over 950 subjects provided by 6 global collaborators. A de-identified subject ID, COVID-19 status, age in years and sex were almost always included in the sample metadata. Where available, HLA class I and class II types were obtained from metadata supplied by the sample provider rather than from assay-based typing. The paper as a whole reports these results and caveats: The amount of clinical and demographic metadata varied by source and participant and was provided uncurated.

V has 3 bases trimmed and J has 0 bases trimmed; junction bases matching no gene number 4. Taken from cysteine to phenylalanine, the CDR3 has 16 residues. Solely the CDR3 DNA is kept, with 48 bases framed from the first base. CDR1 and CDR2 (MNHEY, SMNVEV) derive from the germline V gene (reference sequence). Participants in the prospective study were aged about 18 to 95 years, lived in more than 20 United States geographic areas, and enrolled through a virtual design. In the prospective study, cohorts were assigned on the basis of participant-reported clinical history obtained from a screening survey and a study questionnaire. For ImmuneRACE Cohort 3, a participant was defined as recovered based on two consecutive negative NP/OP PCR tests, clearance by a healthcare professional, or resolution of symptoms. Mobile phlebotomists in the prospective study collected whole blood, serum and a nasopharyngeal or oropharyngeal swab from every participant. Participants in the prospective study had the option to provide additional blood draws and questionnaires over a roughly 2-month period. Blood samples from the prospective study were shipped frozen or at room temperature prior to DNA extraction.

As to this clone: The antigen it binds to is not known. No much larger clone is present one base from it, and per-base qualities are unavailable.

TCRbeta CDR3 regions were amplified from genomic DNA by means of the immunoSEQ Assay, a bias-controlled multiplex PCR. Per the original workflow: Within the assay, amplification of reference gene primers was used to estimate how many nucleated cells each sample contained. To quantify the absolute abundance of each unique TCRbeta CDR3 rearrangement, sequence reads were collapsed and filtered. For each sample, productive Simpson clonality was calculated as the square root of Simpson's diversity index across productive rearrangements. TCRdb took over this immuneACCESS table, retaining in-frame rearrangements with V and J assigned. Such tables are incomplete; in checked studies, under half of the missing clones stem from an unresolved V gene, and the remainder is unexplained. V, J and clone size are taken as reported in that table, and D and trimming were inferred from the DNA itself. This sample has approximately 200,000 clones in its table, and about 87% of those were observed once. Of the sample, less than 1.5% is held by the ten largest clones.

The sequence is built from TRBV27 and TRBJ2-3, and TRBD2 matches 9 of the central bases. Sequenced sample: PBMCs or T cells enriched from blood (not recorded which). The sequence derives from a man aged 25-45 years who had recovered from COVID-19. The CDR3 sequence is CASSFSGSVSTDTQYF. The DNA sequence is TGTGCCAGCAGTTTTAGCGGGAGTGTGAGCACAGATACGCAGTATTTT.